Each of the 18 T cell receptor beta chains below was sequenced from the same sample in a study of CD8 T cells in Susac syndrome. With random hexamers, reverse transcription was performed on roughly 0.5 to 1 ug of RNA. MiXCR was run by TCRdb on the immunoSEQ multiplex PCR reads, yielding one entry per CDR3 protein. The sample holds some 300,000 distinct CDR3 sequences; roughly 84% are singletons and the top ten take over 0.1%. Sample: CD8+ T cells from PBMCs. The receptors were sampled from a human donor with multiple sclerosis.

This sequence joins TRBV27 and TRBJ2-7; 8 bases are shared with TRBD2. The length of the CDR3 is 17 residues. Germline trimming cut 4 bases from V and 1 base from J; bases unmatched to any gene: 12. Germline V gives CDR1 MNHEY, CDR2 SMNVEV (reference sequence). This CDR3 is CASSSGRGGGHSYEQYF. For the CDR3, the DNA is TGTGCCAGCAGTTCCGGGAGGGGCGGGGGACATTCCTACGAGCAGTACTTC.

This clonotype was seen just once. The chain uses TRBV4-1 and TRBJ2-7; the D is unclear. Germline V gives CDR1 MGHRA, CDR2 YSYEKL. The V end was cut by 4 bases, the J end by 4 bases, with 11 bases between. The CDR3 contains 13 residues. The CDR3: CASSPFDQYEQYF. For the CDR3, the DNA is TGCGCCAGCAGCCCCTTCGATCAGTACGAGCAGTACTTC.

V is TRBV2 and J is TRBJ2-7, with D possibly matching TRBD1 (5 bases). CDR1 is SNHLY and CDR2 is FYNNEI in the germline V gene. CDR3 length: 13 amino acids. Trimming pared 8 bases from V and 0 bases from J, leaving 11 bases between. CDR3 residues: CASLPRDSYEQYF. CDR3 DNA sequence: TGTGCCAGCTTACCCAGGGACTCCTACGAGCAGTACTTC.

J is TRBJ2-3 and V is TRBV7-3; 7 nucleotides match TRBD2. The J segment lost 6 bases and the V segment lost 5 bases, leaving 26 bases of the junction unmatched. There are 20 residues in the CDR3. Germline loops: CDR1 SGHTA, CDR2 FQGTGA. This chain's CDR3 is CASSPHRLGTTPETIDTQYF. The CDR3 region has the DNA TGTGCCAGCAGCCCGCACAGGTTGGGGACTACCCCAGAAACGATTGATACGCAGTATTTT.

This chain uses TRBV19 with TRBJ1-1; D uncertain. Trimming took off 8 bases at V and 0 bases at J, with 16 bases between the two ends. Germline lookup yields CDR1 LNHDA and CDR2 SQIVND (reference sequence). This CDR3 contains 15 residues. DNA of the CDR3: TGTGCCAGTTCGATTGACGCGAACTTGAACACTGAAGCTTTCTTT. It translates to CASSIDANLNTEAFF.

The chain combines TRBV13 with TRBJ1-1; the D gene is possibly TRBD1 (5 bases). The ends were cut back, 0 bases at V and 4 bases at J, with 6 bases in the middle. The CDR3 is made up of 13 amino acids. Germline loops: CDR1 PRHDT, CDR2 FYEKMQ (reference sequence). The CDR3 reads CASSLGGTTEAFF. CDR3 in DNA: TGTGCCAGCAGCTTAGGGGGGACCACTGAAGCTTTCTTT.

This clonotype has only one observation. This rearrangement joins TRBV9 to TRBJ1-2; D is perhaps TRBD1 (5 bases). Deletions cut 7 bases from V and 4 bases from J, with 14 bases between. The CDR3 is 13 amino acids. CDR1 and CDR2 from the germline V gene are SGDLS and YYNGEE. The DNA for the CDR3 is TGTGCCAGCGGACTGGGGGATGTCTATGGCTACACCTTC. It codes for CASGLGDVYGYTF.

This clonotype was observed a single time. The chain uses TRBV5-1 and TRBJ1-3, with unresolved D. Between the trimmed V and J ends, which lost 2 bases and 2 bases, there was a span of 8 bases. This CDR3 region has 14 residues. Germline CDR1 and CDR2: SGHRS and YFSETQ. The CDR3 DNA follows: TGCGCCAGCAGCTTAGGAGGGACTGGAAACACCATATATTTT. This encodes CASSLGGTGNTIYF.

The chain carries TRBV28 and TRBJ1-5; tentatively, D is TRBD1 (5 bases). The CDR3 sequence is 16 residues long. Germline CDR1 is MDHEN and CDR2 is SYDVKM. V gave up 7 bases and J gave up 3 bases, with 19 bases separating them. CDR3: CASTLREDTYNQPQHF. The CDR3 region has the DNA TGTGCCAGCACTCTGAGGGAGGACACCTACAATCAGCCCCAGCATTTT.

The rearrangement joins TRBV12-3 or TRBV12-4 to TRBJ2-5; D is perhaps TRBD2 (6 bases). V was pared by 6 bases and J by 3 bases, with 26 bases between. The CDR3 is made up of 18 amino acids. Here the CDR3 reads CASSLTRGRPPGKETQYF. The CDR3 DNA is TGTGCCAGCAGCCTGACTAGGGGCAGGCCTCCGGGAAAAGAGACCCAGTACTTC.

This chain connects TRBV14 to TRBJ2-5; no clear D gene. Germline CDR1 reads SGHDN; CDR2 reads FVKESK. V dropped 4 bases and J dropped 1 base, with 19 bases sitting between them. The CDR3 runs to 17 residues. The CDR3 region has the DNA TGTGCCAGCAGCCCCAAGCGCCTCACTTACGCCCAAGAGACCCAGTACTTC. Amino acid sequence: CASSPKRLTYAQETQYF.

The V gene is TRBV13, the J gene TRBJ2-6, with D tentatively TRBD1 (6 bases). The CDR3 runs to 16 residues. CDR1 PRHDT and CDR2 FYEKMQ come from the germline V gene (reference sequence). V was shortened by 4 bases and J by 0 bases, with 10 bases between the two germline ends. CDR3 in amino acids: CASSSWTVSGANVLTF. The CDR3 DNA reads as TGTGCCAGCAGCTCATGGACAGTCTCTGGGGCCAACGTCCTGACTTTC.

The chain joins TRBV20-1 to TRBJ2-1; D remains ambiguous. Per the germline V gene, CDR1 is DFQATT and CDR2 is SNEGSKA (reference sequence). This CDR3 is built from 16 residues. The V gene lost 1 base and the J gene lost 0 bases, with 13 bases spanning the gap. CDR3 sequence (DNA): TGCAGTGCTAGAGGTGGGTCGTTGAGCTCCTACAATGAGCAGTTCTTC. As protein: CSARGGSLSSYNEQFF.

This chain uses TRBV7-9 with TRBJ2-1, with D unclear. The ends were cut back, 5 bases at V and 4 bases at J, with 15 bases in the middle. The CDR3 spans 15 residues. CDR1 is SEHNR, CDR2 FQNEAQ, per germline (reference sequence). The CDR3 sequence is CASSAKGAGYNEQFF. The CDR3 coding sequence is TGTGCCAGCAGCGCAAAGGGTGCTGGGTACAATGAGCAGTTCTTC.

The V and J genes are TRBV12-3 or TRBV12-4 and TRBJ2-1; D gene uncertain. Trimming pared 10 bases from V and 10 bases from J, leaving 11 bases between. The length of the CDR3 is 10 residues. The CDR3 coding sequence is TGTGCCACCGCGGTCTCGGAGCAGTTCTTC. It yields the protein CATAVSEQFF.

The V call is TRBV29-1, the J call TRBJ2-7; a possible D gene is TRBD1 (6 bases). This CDR3 comprises 13 residues. The V end was cut by 4 bases, the J end by 6 bases, with 16 bases between. Germline assignment: CDR1 SQVTM and CDR2 ANQGSEA. The CDR3 region has the DNA TGCAGCGTTGGTCCAGGGAAAGGGGGCGAGCAGTACTTC. Translating it yields CSVGPGKGGEQYF.

The chain uses TRBV28 and TRBJ2-7; the D gene is possibly TRBD2 (5 bases). The length of the CDR3 is 13 residues. Germline CDR1 and CDR2: MDHEN and SYDVKM. V was cut by 9 bases and J by 0 bases, with 12 bases left in between. CDR3 bases: TGTGCCAGTTTTACGGGGAGCTCCTACGAGCAGTACTTC. Protein sequence: CASFTGSSYEQYF.

As to this clonotype: An end of the junction differs from the germline gene, which may be a read error. This chain connects TRBV4-2 to TRBJ2-3; 8 nucleotides agree with TRBD1. CDR3 length: 15 amino acids. The germline gives CDR1 LGHNA, CDR2 YNFKEQ. CDR3 DNA sequence: TGTGCCCGCAGCCCGAGGAGACAGGGGCCAGATACGCAGTATTTT. It codes for CARSPRRQGPDTQYF.